This record concerns one T cell receptor beta chain sequence. Its antigen remains unknown. This sample is part of a study of T cell responses to AZD1222 COVID-19 vaccine. Findings and limits, study-wide: Scientists sampled the repertoires only once the peak T cell response had passed. Spike regions recognized by vaccine-associated CD4 TCRs spanned the protein, led by 160-218 and 743-854. Mostly white British, mostly female donors; authors suggested clonal diversity may be underestimated.

The table came from immunoSEQ multiplex PCR; TCRdb's copy has only in-frame clones and leaves some out. The sample contains some 95,000 clones, roughly 89% of which appear only once. The CDR3 sequence is 15 residues long. Trimming cost V 4 bases and J 1 base, with 15 bases left between them. Germline assignment: CDR1 SGHRS and CDR2 YFSETQ. This sequence was found in an adult in good health. Material: peripheral blood, obtained on day 0 of MenACWY control vaccination. This chain links TRBV5-1 with TRBJ2-7; the D gene is possibly TRBD1 (6 bases). Here the CDR3 reads CASSPGDTRSYEQYF. The DNA of the CDR3 is TGCGCCAGCAGCCCCGGGGACACCCGTTCCTACGAGCAGTACTTC.